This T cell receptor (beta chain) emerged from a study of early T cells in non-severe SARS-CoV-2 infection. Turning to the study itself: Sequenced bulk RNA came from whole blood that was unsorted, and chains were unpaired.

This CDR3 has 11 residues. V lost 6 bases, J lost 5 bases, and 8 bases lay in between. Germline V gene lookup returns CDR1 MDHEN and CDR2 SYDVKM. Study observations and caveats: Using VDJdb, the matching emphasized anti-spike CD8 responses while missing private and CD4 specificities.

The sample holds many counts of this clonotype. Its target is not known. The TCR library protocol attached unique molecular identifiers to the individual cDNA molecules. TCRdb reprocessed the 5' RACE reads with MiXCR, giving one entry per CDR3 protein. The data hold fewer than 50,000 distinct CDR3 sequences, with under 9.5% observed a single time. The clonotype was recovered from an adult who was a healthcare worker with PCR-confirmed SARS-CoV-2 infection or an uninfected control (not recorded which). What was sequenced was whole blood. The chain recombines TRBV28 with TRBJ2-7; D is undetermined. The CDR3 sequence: CASSLRDEQYF. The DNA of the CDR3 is TGTGCCAGCAGCTTAAGAGACGAGCAGTACTTC.